Sequencing of this T cell receptor (beta chain) was carried out in a study of CD8+ T cells in alopecia areata. Background on the study: Those receiving the skin were approximately 6-10-week-old female C3H/HeJ mice, whose grafts came from roughly 6-12-month-old C3H/HeJ donors with spontaneous alopecia. Findings and caveats of the study: Relative to normal scalp, lesional scalp, especially alopecia totalis/universalis, showed higher clonality.

Sorting relied on CD4, CD8alpha, NKG2D, NKG2ACE and other markers applied to pooled cutaneous lymph node cells. Sequencing used cDNA as its template, made by extracting RNA and reverse transcribing it. Profiled with immunoSEQ multiplex PCR; TCRdb holds only in-frame clones, not every one. The repertoire has around 18,000 clones, none seen only once; the ten largest take approximately 33%. A few counts support this clone. Its specificity is unknown. The gene symbols are mouse symbols. This receptor was obtained from a C3H/HeJ mouse with alopecia areata. MHC haplotype: H2-k. The sequenced material came from CD8+ T cells sorted from a lymph node.

The CDR3 DNA, read in part, is TGTGCCAGCAGTATTCGCTGGGGGGCCGGAGCT. Translating it yields CASSIRWGAGA. The full CDR3 sequence reads CASSIRWGAGAEQFF. The chain has TRBV19 and TRBJ2-1; 8 nucleotides agree with TRBD2. The CDR3 goes on 4 residues after the read ends, and that part is filled in from the germline J gene. Germline V gene data show CDR1 as FNHDT and CDR2 as SITEND (reference sequence). The CDR3 extends over 15 amino acids.